This T cell receptor (beta chain) derives from a study of blood T cell repertoires in COVID-19 (dated by TCRdb to the early 2020s). About the investigation overall: Samples from collaborators originated in the United States, Italy and Spain and spanned both the acute and convalescent phases of COVID-19. Where available, HLA class I and class II types were taken from metadata supplied by the sample provider and were not determined by assay-based typing. The material from the prospective study consisted of cDNA or gDNA derived from T cells, B-cell-depleted T cells, or PBMCs. Deeply sampled blood TCRbeta repertoires from subjects exposed to, actively infected with, or recovered from COVID-19 were included in the dataset. The repertoires were made available in a free public database intended to serve as a resource for research on the immune response to SARS-CoV-2. The samples were drawn from two sources: the first 160 participants of the ongoing ImmuneRACE study, and approximately 1,300 subjects contributed by 6 global collaborators. Sample metadata almost always included a de-identified subject ID, COVID-19 status, age in years and sex. Paper-wide results and their limitations: The quantity of clinical and demographic metadata differed by source and by participant and was supplied without curation.

The collaborating institutions used their own protocols to collect whole blood in K2EDTA tubes. Collaborator samples were shipped for TCRbeta analysis as frozen whole blood, isolated PBMCs, or DNA extracted from either sample type. TCRbeta CDR3 regions were amplified from genomic DNA by means of the immunoSEQ Assay, a bias-controlled multiplex PCR. Regarding the original processing steps: The number of nucleated cells in each sample was estimated from the amplification of reference gene primers within the assay. To quantify the absolute abundance of each unique TCRbeta CDR3 rearrangement, sequence reads were collapsed and filtered. For each sample, productive Simpson clonality was calculated by taking the square root of Simpson's diversity index across productive rearrangements. The clones in this table, taken by TCRdb from immuneACCESS, are in-frame only. Not every clone is retained; where verified, under half of the shortfall comes from an unresolved V gene, and the cause of the rest is unknown. V and J calls plus clone size are reproduced from that table; the DNA served to infer D and trimming. A total of some 200,000 clones appear in this sample, about 86% of them only once. The biggest ten clones account for roughly 1.5% of the sample.

Details on this clone: Its specific antigen is unknown. No base qualities exist here, and no much larger clone lies one base off it.

Ends trimmed: V by 5 bases, J by 7 bases; bases unmatched to a gene: 10. CDR3 length: 15 amino acids, cysteine to phenylalanine. Of the read, only the CDR3 DNA is kept; its 45 bases are in frame from base 1. CDR1 and CDR2, per the germline V gene (reference sequence), are SGHKS and YYEKEE. The sequence came from a man aged 18 to 29 with active or convalescent COVID-19. The chain links TRBV5-5 with TRBJ1-4, with 8 bases in between that match TRBD1. The sequenced material came from peripheral blood. The nucleotide sequence reads TGTGCCAGCAGTCAAAACAGGGGGTCGTCTGAAAAACTGTTTTTT. This translates into CASSQNRGSSEKLFF.